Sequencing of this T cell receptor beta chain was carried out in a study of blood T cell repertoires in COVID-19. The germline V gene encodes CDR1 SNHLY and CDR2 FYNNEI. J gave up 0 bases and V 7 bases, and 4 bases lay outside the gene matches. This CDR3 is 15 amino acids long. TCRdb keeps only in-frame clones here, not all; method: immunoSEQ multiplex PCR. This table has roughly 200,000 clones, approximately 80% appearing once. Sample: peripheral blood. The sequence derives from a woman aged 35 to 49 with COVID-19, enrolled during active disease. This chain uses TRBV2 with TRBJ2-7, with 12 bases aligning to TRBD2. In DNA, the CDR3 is TGTGCCAGCACCCCGACTAGCGGGAGCTCCTACGAGCAGTACTTC. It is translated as CASTPTSGSSYEQYF.